This TCR beta chain was captured in a study of T cells in Graves' hyperthyroidism and ophthalmopathy (dated by TCRdb to about 2019). For context, the study as a whole: To identify distinguishing TCR V-J signatures, a discovery cohort of about a hundred patients was used, comprising some 45 with Graves' ophthalmopathy and about 59 with stable Graves' hyperthyroidism. The study also compared thyroid tissue and blood T-cell repertoires from 5 to 7 Graves' hyperthyroidism patients. For training and testing, the roughly 93 patients in the discovery cohort were randomly divided in a 7:3 ratio. After blood sampling, hyperthyroidism patients were treated with methimazole at a starting dose of 30 mg daily, and ophthalmopathy patients were treated with high-dose intravenous methylprednisolone. TCR Vbeta CDR3 sequencing of 140 or so peripheral blood samples (more than 40 ophthalmopathy, 75 or so hyperthyroidism and roughly 17 progressor patients) is reported in the paper. Whether ophthalmopathy could be predicted prospectively was tested in an independent validation cohort made up of under 20 hyperthyroidism patients plus 17 patients who later progressed to ophthalmopathy. What the study reported, not specific to this receptor: No statistical method was used to set the sample size in advance, and investigators knew the group allocation. Most expanded thyroid clonotypes (frequency above 0.001) were also found in blood, which suggests that blood repertoires may mirror thyroid immune responses. Ophthalmopathy was separated from stable hyperthyroidism by a 13 V-J signature model, with approximately 85% sensitivity and 81% to 82% specificity obtained in cross-validation and 80%/75% obtained in testing. In validation, the model predicted progression to ophthalmopathy with approximately 69% sensitivity and about 73% specificity, a median of roughly seven months before onset.

Details on this clonotype: Its binding antigen is unknown. Base qualities are not at hand, and no much larger clone is one base apart.

A patient counted as having stable Graves' hyperthyroidism if no progression to ophthalmopathy occurred over 18 months of follow-up. Hyperthyroidism patients were aged 18 to 65 years and newly diagnosed, with disease duration of less than 2 months. Patients with uncontrolled infections, other autoimmune diseases, pregnancy or lactation were excluded. Clinical symptoms, serum thyroxine and TRAb, thyroid ultrasound, and orbital computed tomography formed the basis for the diagnoses. Total RNA was extracted with Trizol reagent, and quality was checked on an Agilent 2100 Bioanalyzer. The TCR beta CDR3 regions were amplified from the RNA transcripts. The first round of RT-PCR for the TCR CDR3 was performed with the HTBI primer set and the Qiagen OneStep RT-PCR kit. A second multiplex PCR round built the libraries, followed by size selection and purification. The libraries were sequenced on an Illumina HiSeq2000 using paired-end 100 bp reads. In the authors' own workflow: SOAPnuke was used to process the raw data, removing reads that contained adapters or uncalled bases, had a mean Phred below 15, or lacked an exact match to the constant primer or identifier. COPE v1.2.5 was used to merge the high-quality paired reads, and each unique nucleotide sequence was defined as a clonotype. Clonotypes were aligned to IMGT TRBV, TRBD and TRBJ reference segments using MiTCR v1.1. Only V-J combinations with frequency above 0.0001, covering 99% to 99.2% of repertoires, were analysed. The TCS score was defined as F50 (clonal expansion) divided by E x V (chaos), with BLOSUM62-based TCRdist calculated between CDR3 peptides within each V-J. Welch's t-statistics and random forest reduced around 550 V-J features to roughly 13, which were used in a naive Bayes classifier (R e1071). Using fastp trimming at Q25 and MiXCR clonotype assembly, TCRdb reanalyzed the public sequencing data and kept in-frame beta chains. CDR3 protein duplicates are merged, each entry listing the most common genes and DNA. These V and J calls originate from TCRdb's pipeline instead of the authors' own analysis. The sample table shows around 540,000 distinct CDR3 sequences, and under 60% are seen once. The ten largest clones add up to roughly 8.2% of the sample.

Specimen: peripheral blood or thyroid tissue (not recorded which). The TCR originated in a woman aged 18-29 years with Graves' hyperthyroidism. Donor details come from another sample of the same person, matched by shared clones.

The CDR3 in this case is CASSMQGQGANVLTF. Here is the DNA: TGTGCCAGCAGCATGCAGGGACAGGGGGCCAACGTCCTGACTTTC. The V and J segments used are TRBV7-2 and TRBJ2-6; a stretch of 7 junction bases matches TRBD1. Counted from cysteine to phenylalanine, this CDR3 has 15 amino acids. The read is trimmed to its CDR3 DNA, 45 bases read in frame from base 1. The germline V gene specifies SGHTA as CDR1 and FQGNSA as CDR2. Trimming leaves V shorter by 5 bases and J shorter by 4 bases, with the junction holding 5 bases beyond the gene matches.